Following are 6 T cell receptor beta chains from one sample sequenced in a study of cytomegalovirus exposure and HLA in healthy donors. Primers for the PCR totalled 60 Vbeta and 13 Jbeta. Libraries were prepared by immunoSEQ multiplex PCR; TCRdb keeps only in-frame clonotypes and omits some of them. This table holds under 150,000 clones, roughly 80% found once. The sequenced material came from PBMCs. The receptors derive from a girl aged 2-9 years in good health and CMV-seronegative.

The rearrangement joins TRBV5-4 to TRBJ2-7; D is ambiguous. This CDR3 is built from 13 residues. Germline V gene lookup returns CDR1 SGHNT and CDR2 YYREEE (reference sequence). The V end was cut by 1 base, the J end by 1 base, with 6 bases between. CDR3 protein: CASSLYQSYEQYF. CDR3 DNA sequence: TGTGCCAGCAGCTTGTACCAGTCCTACGAGCAGTACTTC.

This chain links TRBV2 with TRBJ2-5; 9 nucleotides line up with TRBD2. Germline CDR1 SNHLY, CDR2 FYNNEI. The CDR3 has 16 residues. Losses at the gene ends were 6 bases for V and 2 bases for J; bases not matched to a gene: 10. The CDR3 region is CASRDPSGGRQETQYF. Here the CDR3 DNA reads TGTGCCAGCAGGGACCCGAGCGGGGGGAGACAAGAGACCCAGTACTTC. Drawing the rest from reference TRBV2 and TRBJ2-5, the complete variable domain is EPEVTQTPSHQVTQMGQEVILRCVPISNHLYFYWYRQILGQKVEFLVSFYNNEISEKSEIFDDQFSVERPDGSNFTLKIRSTKLEDSAMYFCASRDPSGGRQETQYFGPGTRLLVL.

The V call is TRBV7-9, the J call TRBJ2-1, with D perhaps TRBD2 (5 bases). Germline V CDR1 and CDR2: SEHNR, FQNEAQ (reference sequence). CDR3 size: 17 residues. The ends were cut back, 3 bases at V and 0 bases at J, with 15 bases in the middle. As DNA, the CDR3 is TGTGCCAGCAGCTTTGGTTCGGGAACAAGCTCCTACAATGAGCAGTTCTTC. It yields the protein CASSFGSGTSSYNEQFF.

The V call is TRBV27, the J call TRBJ2-7, with 8 bases identical to TRBD2. The V segment lost 5 bases and the J segment 5 bases; nucleotides outside the gene matches: 11. This CDR3 is built from 15 residues. Germline V gene data show CDR1 as MNHEY and CDR2 as SMNVEV (reference sequence). In DNA form, the CDR3 reads TGTGCCAGCAGTCCCGGGGGGGGCCCTCCTGACGAGCAGTACTTC. Protein sequence: CASSPGGGPPDEQYF.

The chain uses TRBV6-6 and TRBJ2-3, with 7 nucleotides matching TRBD2. Germline V gives CDR1 MNHNY, CDR2 SVGAGI (reference sequence). The V and J ends lost 10 bases and 0 bases, in that order; junction bases with no gene match: 7. This CDR3 is built from 14 residues. The chain's CDR3 is CATLQGGSTDTQYF. DNA for the CDR3: TGTGCCACCCTCCAGGGAGGGAGCACAGATACGCAGTATTTT.

The gene calls are TRBV5-4 and TRBJ2-7, with D tentatively TRBD2 (7 bases). In germline, CDR1 is SGHNT, CDR2 YYREEE (reference sequence). V was trimmed by 3 bases and J by 4 bases, leaving 14 bases between them. This CDR3 has 14 residues. The CDR3: CASSWGGEGYEQYF. The CDR3 DNA reads TGTGCCAGCAGCTGGGGGGGCGAAGGTTACGAGCAGTACTTC. The full variable domain, rest sourced from reference TRBV5-4 and TRBJ2-7, is ETGVTQSPTHLIKTRGQQVTLRCSSQSGHNTVSWYQQALGQGPQFIFQYYREEENGRGNFPPRFSGLQFPNYSSELNVNALELDDSALYLCASSWGGEGYEQYFGPGTRLTVT.